The entry below describes one TCR beta chain. Its antigen is not known. This specimen comes from a study of T cell repertoires in cytomegalovirus infection. As for the study in general: From public TCR beta signatures came an indication of both CMV infection and matching HLA type.

The V gene's germline CDR1 is MNHEY and CDR2 SVGEGT. The ends lost 4 bases at V and 4 bases at J; junction bases unmatched: 12. This CDR3 contains 18 residues. Overall study findings and caveats: HLA-C-restricted CMV-specific TCR beta clonotypes prevailed in the ex vivo response. Cumulative public TCR beta family frequency identified CMV carriers with the relevant HLA.

TCRdb recomputed calls from the reads with MiXCR, one row per CDR3 protein. This table holds about 680,000 distinct CDR3 sequences, 20% to 25% found once. The source is a human donor in good health (CMV status not recorded). Some clones in this sample may be carry-over from other donors' samples. Input material: CD8+ T cells from PBMCs. The gene calls are TRBV6-2 or TRBV6-3 and TRBJ2-2; TRBD2 matches 10 bases. In DNA form, the CDR3 reads TGTGCCAGCAGTTTGAGCCTAGCGGGGGCTTCGGGCACCGGGGAGCTGTTTTTT. Protein: CASSLSLAGASGTGELFF.